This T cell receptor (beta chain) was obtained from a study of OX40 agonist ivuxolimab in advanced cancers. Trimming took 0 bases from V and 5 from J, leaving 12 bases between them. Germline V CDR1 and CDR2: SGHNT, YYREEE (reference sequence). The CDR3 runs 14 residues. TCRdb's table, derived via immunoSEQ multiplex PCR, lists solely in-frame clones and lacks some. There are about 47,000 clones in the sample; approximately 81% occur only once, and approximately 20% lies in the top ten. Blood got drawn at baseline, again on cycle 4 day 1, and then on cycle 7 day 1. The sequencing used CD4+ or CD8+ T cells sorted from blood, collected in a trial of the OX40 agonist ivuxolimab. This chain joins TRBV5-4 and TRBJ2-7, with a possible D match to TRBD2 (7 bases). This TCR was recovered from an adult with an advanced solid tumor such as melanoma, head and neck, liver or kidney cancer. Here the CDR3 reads CASSLVGGRNEQYF. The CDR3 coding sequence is TGTGCCAGCAGCTTGGTCGGGGGGCGCAACGAGCAGTACTTC.